This T cell receptor beta chain stems from a study of technical replicates of blood from a handful of donors. Libraries were prepared by immunoSEQ multiplex PCR; TCRdb keeps only in-frame clonotypes and omits some of them. The repertoire holds over 90,000 clones, with approximately 95% as singletons. CDR1 KGHSH and CDR2 LQKENI come from the germline V gene. Trimming left V 3 bases short and J 3 bases short, with 17 bases between. The CDR3 totals 16 residues. J is TRBJ2-5 and V is TRBV18; maybe TRBD2 (6 bases). The sequencing sample was made of T cells isolated from PBMCs. The TCR comes from a human donor in good health. This CDR3 is CASSPRYGRGEETQYF. The DNA for the CDR3 is TGTGCCAGCTCACCCCGTTACGGGAGAGGGGAAGAGACCCAGTACTTC.